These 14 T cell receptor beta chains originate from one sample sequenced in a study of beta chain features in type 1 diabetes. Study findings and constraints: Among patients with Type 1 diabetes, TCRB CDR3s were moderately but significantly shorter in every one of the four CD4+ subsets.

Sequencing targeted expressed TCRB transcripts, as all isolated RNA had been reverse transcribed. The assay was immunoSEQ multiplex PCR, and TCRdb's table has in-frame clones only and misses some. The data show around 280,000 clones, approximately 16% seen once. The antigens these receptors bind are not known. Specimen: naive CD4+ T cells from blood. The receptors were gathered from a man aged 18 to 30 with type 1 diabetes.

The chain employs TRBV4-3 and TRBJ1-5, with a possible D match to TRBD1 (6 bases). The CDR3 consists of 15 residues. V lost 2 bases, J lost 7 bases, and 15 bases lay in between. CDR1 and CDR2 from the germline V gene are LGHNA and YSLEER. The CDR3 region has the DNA TGCGCCAGCAGCCAAAGGGTTCGGGGGGGCCAGCCCCAGCATTTT. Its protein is CASSQRVRGGQPQHF.

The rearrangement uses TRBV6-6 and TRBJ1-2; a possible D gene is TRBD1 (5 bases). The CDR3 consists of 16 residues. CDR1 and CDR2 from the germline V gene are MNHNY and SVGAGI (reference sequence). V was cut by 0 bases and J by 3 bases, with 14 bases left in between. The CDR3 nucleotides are TGTGCCAGCAGTTACTCTAGCCGGGGGACGGACTATGGCTACACCTTC. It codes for CASSYSSRGTDYGYTF.

The CDR3 DNA reads TGTGCCAGCAGTTTCGCCCTGGGACAGGGTGGTTCACCCCTCCACTTT. Its protein is CASSFALGQGGSPLHF. The rearrangement links TRBV27 to TRBJ1-6; TRBD1 agrees at 9 bases. This CDR3 is 16 amino acids long. The V and J ends lost 3 bases and 9 bases, in that order; junction bases with no gene match: 9. Germline V gene sequence: CDR1 MNHEY, CDR2 SMNVEV (reference sequence).

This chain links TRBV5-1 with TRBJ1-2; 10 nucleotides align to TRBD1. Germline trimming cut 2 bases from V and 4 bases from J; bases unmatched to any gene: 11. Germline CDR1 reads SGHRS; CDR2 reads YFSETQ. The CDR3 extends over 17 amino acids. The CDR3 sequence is CASSLPGQGTTSYGYTF. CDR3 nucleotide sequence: TGCGCCAGCAGCTTACCGGGACAGGGGACTACATCCTATGGCTACACCTTC.

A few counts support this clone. In nucleotides, the CDR3 is TGTGCCTGGAGGTTGTGGAGGAACACCGGGGAGCTGTTTTTT. Translated: CAWRLWRNTGELFF. This sequence joins TRBV30 and TRBJ2-2; D gene ambiguous. The V and J ends lost 3 bases and 1 base respectively, with 9 bases between them. Germline V gene data show CDR1 as GTSNPN and CDR2 as SVGIG (reference sequence). This CDR3 has 14 amino acids.

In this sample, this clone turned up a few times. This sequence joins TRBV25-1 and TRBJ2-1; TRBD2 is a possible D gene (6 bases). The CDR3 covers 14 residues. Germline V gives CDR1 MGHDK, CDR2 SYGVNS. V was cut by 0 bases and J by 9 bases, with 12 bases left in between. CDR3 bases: TGTGCCAGCAGTGAATATCGGGCGGGGACTGAGCAGTTCTTC. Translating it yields CASSEYRAGTEQFF.

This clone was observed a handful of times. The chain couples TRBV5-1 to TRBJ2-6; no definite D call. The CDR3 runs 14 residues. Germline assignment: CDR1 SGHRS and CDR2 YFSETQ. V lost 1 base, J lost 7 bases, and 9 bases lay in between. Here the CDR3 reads CASSLPDTANVLTF. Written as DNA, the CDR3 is TGCGCCAGCAGCTTGCCTGACACCGCCAACGTCCTGACTTTC.

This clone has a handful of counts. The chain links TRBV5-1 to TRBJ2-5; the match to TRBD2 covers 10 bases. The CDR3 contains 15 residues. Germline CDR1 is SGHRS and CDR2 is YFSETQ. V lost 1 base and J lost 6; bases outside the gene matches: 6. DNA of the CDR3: TGCGCCAGCAGCTTGTCCAGCGGGGGGGCACAGACCCAGTACTTC. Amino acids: CASSLSSGGAQTQYF.

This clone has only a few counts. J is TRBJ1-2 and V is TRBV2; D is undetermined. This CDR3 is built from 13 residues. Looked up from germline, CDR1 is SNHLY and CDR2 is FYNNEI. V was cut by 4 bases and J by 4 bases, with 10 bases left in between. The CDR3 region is CASSGQVLYGYTF. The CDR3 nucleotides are TGTGCCAGCAGTGGGCAGGTACTCTATGGCTACACCTTC.

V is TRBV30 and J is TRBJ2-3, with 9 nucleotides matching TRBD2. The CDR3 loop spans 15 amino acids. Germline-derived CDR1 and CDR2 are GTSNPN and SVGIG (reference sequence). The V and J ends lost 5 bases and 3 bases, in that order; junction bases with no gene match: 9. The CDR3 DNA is TGTGCCTGGGGTAGCGGGGGCGTCAGAACAGATACGCAGTATTTT. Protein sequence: CAWGSGGVRTDTQYF.

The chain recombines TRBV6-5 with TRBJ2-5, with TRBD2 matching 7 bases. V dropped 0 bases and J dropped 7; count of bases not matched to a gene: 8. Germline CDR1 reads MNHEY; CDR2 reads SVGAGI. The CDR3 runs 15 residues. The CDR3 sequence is CASSYSYRGEGTQYF. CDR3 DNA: TGTGCCAGCAGTTACTCGTATCGCGGGGAGGGGACCCAGTACTTC.

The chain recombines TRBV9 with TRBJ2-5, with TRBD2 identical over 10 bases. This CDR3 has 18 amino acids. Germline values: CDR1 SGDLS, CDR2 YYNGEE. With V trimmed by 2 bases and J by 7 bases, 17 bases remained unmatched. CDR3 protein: CASSVDGGASGSGGTQYF. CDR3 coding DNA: TGTGCCAGCAGCGTGGATGGAGGGGCTAGCGGGAGCGGGGGGACCCAGTACTTC.

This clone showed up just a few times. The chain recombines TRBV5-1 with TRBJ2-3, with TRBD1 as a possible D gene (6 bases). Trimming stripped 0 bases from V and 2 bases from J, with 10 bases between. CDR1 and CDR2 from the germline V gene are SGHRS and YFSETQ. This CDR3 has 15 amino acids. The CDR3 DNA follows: TGCGCCAGCAGCTTGGCTGGGGGCCCCACAGATACGCAGTATTTT. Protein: CASSLAGGPTDTQYF.

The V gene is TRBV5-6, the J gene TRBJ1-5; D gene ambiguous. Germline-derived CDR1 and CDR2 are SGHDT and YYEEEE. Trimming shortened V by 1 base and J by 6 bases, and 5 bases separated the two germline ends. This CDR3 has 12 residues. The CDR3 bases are TGTGCCAGCAGCTTGTTCGGTCAGCCCCAGCATTTT. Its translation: CASSLFGQPQHF.